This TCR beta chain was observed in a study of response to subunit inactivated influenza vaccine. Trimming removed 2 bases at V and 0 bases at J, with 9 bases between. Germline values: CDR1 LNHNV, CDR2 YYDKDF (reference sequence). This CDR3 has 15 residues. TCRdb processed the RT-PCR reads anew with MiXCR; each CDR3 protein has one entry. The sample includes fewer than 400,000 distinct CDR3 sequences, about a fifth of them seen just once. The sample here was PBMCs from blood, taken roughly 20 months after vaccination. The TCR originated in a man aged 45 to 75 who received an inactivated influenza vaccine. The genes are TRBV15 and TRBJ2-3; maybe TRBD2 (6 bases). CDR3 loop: CATSRSSVSTDTQYF. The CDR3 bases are TGTGCCACCAGCAGATCTAGCGTTAGCACAGATACGCAGTATTTT.